This T cell receptor beta chain was recovered during a study of monozygotic twins with inflammatory bowel disease. TCRdb derives one entry per CDR3 protein from the 5' RACE reads, leaving out DNA. The table counts about 380,000 distinct CDR3 sequences; just over 2.5% lies in the top ten. Germline V gene data show CDR1 as MGHRA and CDR2 as YSYEKL. CDR3 size: 16 residues. Sequencing was done on a sample of blood. The chain has TRBV4-1 and TRBJ2-1; no DNA is available, so the TRBD1 call from TCRdb remains unchecked. This clonotype was sampled from a human donor with ulcerative colitis or Crohn's disease, or a healthy co-twin of an affected twin (not recorded which). The CDR3 protein is CASSQVRGSQYNEQFF.